These 16 T cell receptor beta chains originate from one sample sequenced in a study of blood T cell repertoires in COVID-19. Only in-frame clones appear in the TCRdb table, and some are missing; sequencing was by immunoSEQ multiplex PCR. The sample lists about 200,000 clones, around 82% occurring once. Specimen: PBMCs or T cells enriched from blood (not recorded which). These receptor sequences come from a woman aged 45-60 years who had been exposed to COVID-19.

This chain connects TRBV4-3 to TRBJ1-3; D remains unclear. The CDR3 sequence is 16 residues long. The germline V gene encodes CDR1 LGHNA and CDR2 YSLEER. Trimming shortened V by 4 bases and J by 0 bases, and 13 bases separated the two germline ends. CDR3 protein: CASSLDRSPSGNTIYF. The CDR3 nucleotides read TGCGCCAGCAGCCTCGACCGGAGCCCCTCTGGAAACACCATATATTTT.

In its sample, this clone was seen a few times. V gene TRBV23-1 combines with J gene TRBJ2-3; 7 bases line up with TRBD2. TRBV23-1 is identified as an open reading frame with a role that is uncertain. V lost 4 bases, J lost 3 bases, and 13 bases stayed unmatched. The CDR3 spans 17 residues. CDR3: CASSPRRPSGQTDTQYF. CDR3 nucleotide sequence: TGCGCCAGCAGTCCCCGCCGGCCTAGCGGCCAAACAGATACGCAGTATTTT.

CDR3 residues: CASSRQRGEQFF. Written as DNA, the CDR3 is TGTGCCAGCAGCCGCCAACGGGGTGAGCAGTTCTTC. The J gene is TRBJ2-1, the V gene TRBV9; a weak D match, TRBD2 (5 bases). V lost 4 bases, J lost 9 bases, and 11 bases lay in between. CDR3 length: 12 amino acids. Looked up from germline, CDR1 is SGDLS and CDR2 is YYNGEE.

The V and J genes are TRBV21-1 and TRBJ2-7; the DNA was not compared with TRBD1, the D call given in the table. TRBV21-1 corresponds to a pseudogene. This CDR3 contains 14 residues. This chain's CDR3 is CASSRDSVSYEQYF. CDR3 in DNA: TGTGCCAGCAGCAGGGACAGTGTCTCCTACGAGCAGTACTTC.

The chain carries TRBV21-1 and TRBJ2-2; the table names TRBD1, a call not compared with the DNA. TRBV21-1 is deemed a pseudogene. The CDR3 loop spans 19 amino acids. The CDR3 reads CASSFRSILTGPNTGELFF. Written as DNA, the CDR3 is TGTGCCAGCAGCTTCCGCTCGATACTGACAGGGCCAAACACCGGGGAGCTGTTTTTT.

This rearrangement joins TRBV28 to TRBJ1-5, with 7 bases that match TRBD1. The J segment lost 4 bases and the V segment lost 6 bases, leaving 9 bases of the junction unmatched. Germline CDR1 is MDHEN and CDR2 is SYDVKM. This CDR3 region has 15 residues. CDR3 in DNA: TGTGCCAGCAGGGGAGGACAGGCTACGAATCAGCCCCAGCATTTT. Protein: CASRGGQATNQPQHF.

The V gene is TRBV7-3, the J gene TRBJ2-5; 9 bases are shared with TRBD2. CDR3 length equals 14 residues. V lost 0 bases, J lost 5 bases, and 1 base stayed unmatched. Germline CDR1 reads SGHTA; CDR2 reads FQGTGA. CDR3 residues: CASSLTSGGETQYF. Here the CDR3 DNA reads TGTGCCAGCAGCTTAACGAGCGGGGGGGAGACCCAGTACTTC. The variable domain in full, with the rest retrieved from reference TRBV7-3 and TRBJ2-5, is GAGVSQTPSNKVTEKGKYVELRCDPISGHTALYWYRQSLGQGPEFLIYFQGTGAADDSGLPNDRFFAVRPEGSVSTLKIQRTERGDSAVYLCASSLTSGGETQYFGPGTRLLVL.

This clone has a handful of counts. V usage is TRBV18 and J usage is TRBJ2-5; D unclear. The CDR3 is 13 amino acids. Germline values: CDR1 KGHSH, CDR2 LQKENI. V dropped 2 bases and J dropped 5 bases, with 9 bases sitting between them. CDR3 bases: TGTGCCAGCTCACCATACGCCAGGGAGACCCAGTACTTC. It codes for CASSPYARETQYF.

The chain couples TRBV28 to TRBJ1-4; the match to TRBD1 covers 10 bases. Trimming took 3 bases from V and 8 from J; bases not matched to a gene: 6. This CDR3 is built from 15 residues. Germline assignment: CDR1 MDHEN and CDR2 SYDVKM. As DNA, the CDR3 is TGTGCCAGCAGTTTCCCCGGGACAGGGGCCGAAAAACTGTTTTTT. Translated: CASSFPGTGAEKLFF.

The CDR3 sequence: CATSDLPGDTDTQYF. The DNA for the CDR3 is TGTGCCACCAGTGATTTGCCCGGGGACACAGATACGCAGTATTTT. The rearrangement uses TRBV24-1 and TRBJ2-3, with D maybe TRBD2 (5 bases). The V gene lost 0 bases and the J gene lost 2 bases, with 8 bases spanning the gap. This CDR3 is built from 15 residues. The germline V gene has CDR1 KGHDR and CDR2 SFDVKD.

V and J are TRBV3-1 (or the pseudogene TRBV3-2) and TRBJ1-1; 7 bases match TRBD1. Germline values: CDR1 LGHDT, CDR2 YNNKEL (reference sequence). The length of the CDR3 is 14 residues. After removal of 5 bases from V and 6 bases from J, the junction contained 9 bases not matched to a gene. The CDR3 protein is CASSGPGGLSEAFF. The CDR3 DNA reads as TGTGCCAGCAGCGGACCAGGGGGGCTGTCTGAAGCTTTCTTT.

With regard to this clone: One end of the junction varies from germline; a read error may be responsible. The chain employs TRBV5-8 and TRBJ2-3; D is perhaps TRBD2 (5 bases). This CDR3 is built from 15 residues. CDR1 and CDR2 from the germline V gene are SGHTS and YDEGEE. The DNA of the CDR3 is TGTGCCAGCAGCTCAATCCAATCGAGGGCAGACACGCAGTATTTT. Its translation: CASSSIQSRADTQYF.

The DNA for the CDR3 is TGTGCCTGGAGGGCCGTTAACTATGGCTACACCTTC. This gives the protein CAWRAVNYGYTF. The chain combines TRBV30 with TRBJ1-2; D gene ambiguous. The germline V gene has CDR1 GTSNPN and CDR2 SVGIG (reference sequence). Trimming pared 3 bases from V and 1 base from J, leaving 6 bases between. CDR3 length equals 12 residues.

The J gene is TRBJ2-5, the V gene TRBV7-8, with D hard to call. The CDR3 has 12 amino acids. Germline V gives CDR1 SGHVS, CDR2 FQNEAQ. V gave up 5 bases and J gave up 1 base, with 5 bases separating them. CDR3 protein: CASSLFQETQYF. CDR3 bases: TGTGCCAGCAGCCTCTTCCAAGAGACCCAGTACTTC.

For the CDR3, the DNA is TGTGCCTGGAGTAGCGGTGCGGGAGGTAAAGAGACCCAGTACTTC. Amino acid sequence: CAWSSGAGGKETQYF. This sequence joins TRBV30 and TRBJ2-5; 8 nucleotides match TRBD2. Germline CDR1 reads GTSNPN; CDR2 reads SVGIG (reference sequence). J gave up 3 bases and V 2 bases, and 8 bases lay outside the gene matches. The CDR3 covers 15 residues.

This clone was observed a handful of times. The chain employs TRBV6-5 and TRBJ2-2; unclear D gene. Germline CDR1 MNHEY, CDR2 SVGAGI. With 9 bases removed from V and 1 base from J, the gap between germline ends came to 15 bases. This CDR3 is built from 15 residues. Here the CDR3 reads CASCVRRQNTGELFF. The CDR3 DNA follows: TGTGCCAGTTGTGTGCGCCGTCAGAACACCGGGGAGCTGTTTTTT.